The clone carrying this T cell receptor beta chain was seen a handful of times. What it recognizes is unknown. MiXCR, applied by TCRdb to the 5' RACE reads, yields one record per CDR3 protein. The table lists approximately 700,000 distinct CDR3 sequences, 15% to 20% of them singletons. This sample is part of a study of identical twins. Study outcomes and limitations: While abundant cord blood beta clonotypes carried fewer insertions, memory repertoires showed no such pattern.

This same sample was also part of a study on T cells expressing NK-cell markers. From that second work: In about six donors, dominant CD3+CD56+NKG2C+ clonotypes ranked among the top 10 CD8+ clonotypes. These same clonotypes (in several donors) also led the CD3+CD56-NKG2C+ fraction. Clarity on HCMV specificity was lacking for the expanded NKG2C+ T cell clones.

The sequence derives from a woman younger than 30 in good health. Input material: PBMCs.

CDR3 sequence: CASSKGTSGRGSYNEQFF. CDR3 in DNA: TGCGCCAGCAGCAAAGGGACTAGCGGGAGAGGGTCCTACAATGAGCAGTTCTTC. The gene calls are TRBV5-1 and TRBJ2-1; 14 nucleotides align to TRBD2. CDR1 and CDR2 from the germline V gene are SGHRS and YFSETQ. The CDR3 sequence is 18 residues long. J was trimmed by 1 base and V by 4 bases; bases with no gene match: 7.